This T cell receptor (beta chain) is drawn from a study of T cells in Graves' hyperthyroidism and ophthalmopathy. Germline lookup yields CDR1 SGHTA and CDR2 FQGNSA. V was pared by 6 bases and J by 0 bases, with 8 bases between. The CDR3 has 14 amino acids. Using RNA transcripts as the source, TCR beta CDR3 regions were amplified. A set of HTBI primers served as the primers for a first-round RT-PCR of the TCR CDR3. TCRdb re-called the multiplex PCR reads through MiXCR, storing one row per CDR3 protein. The sample carries some 490,000 distinct CDR3 sequences, around a fifth recorded once. This receptor was identified in a woman aged 70-85 years with Graves' ophthalmopathy. This sequence joins TRBV7-2 and TRBJ1-4; maybe TRBD1 (5 bases). Sequencing input: blood. DNA for the CDR3: TGTGCCAGCAGGGGGGGTGCAACTAATGAAAAACTGTTTTTT. Amino acids: CASRGGATNEKLFF.